These 20 T cell receptor beta chains were sequenced from one sample in a study of blood T cell repertoires in COVID-19. TCRdb's copy holds only in-frame clones and misses some; the assay was immunoSEQ multiplex PCR. The repertoire holds about 210,000 clones, 80% to 90% seen once, with 7.2% in the top ten. The sequencing sample was made of PBMCs or T cells enriched from blood (not recorded which). The origin of the receptors is a man in his thirties or forties in a cohort exposed to, infected with or recovered from COVID-19 (not recorded which).

V gene TRBV18 combines with J gene TRBJ2-2, with a tentative D call TRBD1 (6 bases). The CDR3 contains 15 residues. The V and J ends lost 0 bases and 3 bases respectively, with 8 bases between them. CDR1 is KGHSH, CDR2 LQKENI, per germline. The CDR3 DNA follows: TGTGCCAGCTCACCACCGACAGGTGACACCGGGGAGCTGTTTTTT. It translates to CASSPPTGDTGELFF.

This clone was observed a handful of times. This chain joins TRBV4-3 and TRBJ2-1, with 7 bases that match TRBD2. Germline V gene lookup returns CDR1 LGHNA and CDR2 YSLEER. The junction had 4 bases not matched to a gene; V was cut back by 0 bases and J by 8 bases. CDR3 length: 14 amino acids. The CDR3 here is CASSQDGREDEQFF. In DNA form, the CDR3 reads TGCGCCAGCAGCCAAGATGGACGGGAGGATGAGCAGTTCTTC.

The count of this clone is one. The chain couples TRBV7-2 to TRBJ2-7; TRBD2 aligns across 13 bases. J was trimmed by 5 bases and V by 6 bases; bases with no gene match: 7. Per the germline V gene, CDR1 is SGHTA and CDR2 is FQGNSA. CDR3 size: 15 residues. CDR3 amino acids: CASSSSGLAGDEQYF. CDR3 DNA: TGTGCCAGCAGTTCTTCCGGACTAGCGGGAGACGAGCAGTACTTC.

The chain couples TRBV28 to TRBJ2-1, with 10 bases identical to TRBD2. The CDR3 spans 15 residues. The ends lost 4 bases at V and 7 bases at J; junction bases unmatched: 7. Germline CDR1 is MDHEN and CDR2 is SYDVKM. DNA of the CDR3: TGTGCCAGCAGTTCAACTAGCGGGAACTTTAATGAGCAGTTCTTC. Protein product: CASSSTSGNFNEQFF.

J is TRBJ2-1 and V is TRBV19; 12 bases line up with TRBD2. The CDR3 has 15 residues. The V and J ends lost 4 bases and 9 bases, in that order; junction bases with no gene match: 7. CDR1 and CDR2 (germline): LNHDA, SQIVND (reference sequence). The CDR3 sequence is CASSTTSGSVGEQFF. The CDR3 DNA is TGTGCCAGTAGTACGACTAGCGGGAGTGTAGGTGAGCAGTTCTTC.

This clone is a singleton in its sample. This chain uses TRBV5-4 with TRBJ2-2; 9 bases align to TRBD1. The germline CDR1 and CDR2 sequences are SGHNT and YYREEE (reference sequence). The CDR3 spans 18 residues. V dropped 4 bases and J dropped 5; count of bases not matched to a gene: 15. CDR3 bases: TGTGCCAGCAGCGTGGGCCTAACCGGGACAGGGAAGACCGGGGAGCTGTTTTTT. It yields the protein CASSVGLTGTGKTGELFF.

This clone appeared a few times. The chain has TRBV5-1 and TRBJ2-7; D is possibly TRBD2 (6 bases). Germline CDR1 reads SGHRS; CDR2 reads YFSETQ. Trimming stripped 0 bases from V and 5 bases from J, with 21 bases between. The length of the CDR3 is 17 residues. Written as DNA, the CDR3 is TGCGCCAGCAGCTTGGACCCCTGGAGCGGGTCTGTAGACGAGCAGTACTTC. This encodes CASSLDPWSGSVDEQYF.

The count of this clone is one. The chain recombines TRBV7-3 with TRBJ2-5; TRBD2 matches 11 bases. The trim removed 5 bases at V and 5 bases at J, leaving 10 bases unmatched. This CDR3 is built from 16 residues. From germline, CDR1 is SGHTA and CDR2 FQGTGA. This CDR3 reads CASSTGTSGVRETQYF. In nucleotides, the CDR3 is TGTGCCAGCAGCACGGGGACTAGCGGAGTGCGGGAGACCCAGTACTTC.

The genes are TRBV7-9 and TRBJ1-5, with D uncertain. The V end was cut by 5 bases, the J end by 4 bases, with 9 bases between. CDR1 and CDR2 from the germline V gene are SEHNR and FQNEAQ (reference sequence). This CDR3 contains 13 residues. CDR3 DNA: TGTGCCAGCAGCCGTACACTAAATCAGCCCCAGCATTTT. The encoded protein is CASSRTLNQPQHF.

J is TRBJ2-7 and V is TRBV28; the D is unclear. CDR1 and CDR2 from the germline V gene are MDHEN and SYDVKM. The CDR3 is made up of 14 amino acids. V was cut by 6 bases and J by 1 base, with 13 bases left in between. The CDR3 DNA follows: TGTGCCAGCAGCCGAGCGTACGGGTCCTACGAGCAGTACTTC. Translating gives CASSRAYGSYEQYF.

This clone was detected only a few times. The chain carries TRBV6-1 and TRBJ1-6; possibly TRBD1 for D (5 bases). V was pared by 3 bases and J by 6 bases, with 6 bases between. Germline V CDR1 and CDR2: MNHNS, SASEGT. This CDR3 contains 13 residues. CDR3 residues: CASSDRVNSPLHF. CDR3 nucleotide sequence: TGTGCCAGCAGTGACAGGGTTAATTCACCCCTCCACTTT.

CDR3 residues: CASRSTGGAYEQYF. The DNA for the CDR3 is TGTGCCAGCAGATCAACAGGGGGAGCCTACGAGCAGTACTTC. The rearrangement joins TRBV28 to TRBJ2-7; 8 bases are a match to TRBD1. The CDR3 has 14 residues. In germline, CDR1 is MDHEN, CDR2 SYDVKM. V shed 6 bases, J shed 2 bases, and the junction held 6 bases outside the gene matches.

This chain connects TRBV7-9 to TRBJ2-7; D is perhaps TRBD1 (6 bases). Germline V CDR1 and CDR2: SEHNR, FQNEAQ (reference sequence). With 5 bases removed from V and 2 bases from J, the gap between germline ends came to 13 bases. The CDR3 contains 14 residues. The CDR3 region is CASSKQGDTYEQYF. CDR3 nucleotides: TGTGCCAGCAGCAAACAGGGAGATACCTACGAGCAGTACTTC.

The chain combines TRBV6-2 or TRBV6-3 with TRBJ2-7, with TRBD2 matching 13 bases. The CDR3 consists of 14 residues. V was clipped by 5 bases and J by 5 bases; unmatched bases: 3. Germline CDR1 reads MNHEY; CDR2 reads SVGEGT. CDR3 DNA: TGTGCCAGCAGTACTAGCGGGAGGGGTCACGAGCAGTACTTC. Translating it yields CASSTSGRGHEQYF.

The chain links TRBV14 to TRBJ2-1, with D maybe TRBD2 (5 bases). The CDR3 totals 15 residues. Germline CDR1 reads SGHDN; CDR2 reads FVKESK. V was shortened by 1 base and J by 0 bases, with 7 bases between the two germline ends. The CDR3 nucleotides are TGTGCCAGCAGCCAAGGTCGGGGCTCCTACAATGAGCAGTTCTTC. Translation: CASSQGRGSYNEQFF.

The chain is built from TRBV6-5 and TRBJ2-7; TRBD1 matches 7 bases. The CDR3 runs to 15 residues. CDR1 is MNHEY, CDR2 SVGAGI, per germline. The J segment lost 2 bases and the V segment lost 6 bases, leaving 10 bases of the junction unmatched. The CDR3 bases are TGTGCCAGCAGCCATCGGGACAGCCGACCCTACGAGCAGTACTTC. It specifies CASSHRDSRPYEQYF.

The chain links TRBV27 to TRBJ2-3, with D possibly TRBD1 on 5 matching bases. Trimming shortened V by 4 bases and J by 2 bases, and 10 bases separated the two germline ends. The CDR3 sequence is 14 residues long. The germline gives CDR1 MNHEY, CDR2 SMNVEV (reference sequence). Here the CDR3 DNA reads TGTGCCAGCAGTTATACAGGATTCACAGATACGCAGTATTTT. Translated: CASSYTGFTDTQYF.

This clone was counted many times. This rearrangement joins TRBV10-2 to TRBJ1-3, with D uncertain. Germline V gene lookup returns CDR1 WSHSY and CDR2 SAAADI. Trimming cost V 5 bases and J 3 bases, with 5 bases left between them. This CDR3 comprises 12 residues. CDR3 DNA: TGCGCCAGCAGTCCCCTTGGAAACACCATATATTTT. Its protein product is CASSPLGNTIYF.

This rearrangement joins TRBV5-1 to TRBJ2-2; 8 bases are a match to TRBD1. Trimming removed 6 bases from V and 3 bases from J; junction bases left unmatched: 4. Germline V CDR1 and CDR2: SGHRS, YFSETQ. This CDR3 has 14 residues. Here the CDR3 DNA reads TGCGCCAGCAAGGGCAGGGGGCACACCGGGGAGCTGTTTTTT. It yields the protein CASKGRGHTGELFF. Complete variable domain (other parts from reference TRBV5-1 and TRBJ2-2): KAGVTQTPRYLIKTRGQQVTLSCSPISGHRSVSWYQQTPGQGLQFLFEYFSETQRNKGNFPGRFSGRQFSNSRSEMNVSTLELGDSALYLCASKGRGHTGELFFGEGSRLTVL.

The chain combines TRBV5-4 with TRBJ2-7; a possible D gene is TRBD2 (6 bases). Germline V gene sequence: CDR1 SGHNT, CDR2 YYREEE (reference sequence). The CDR3 loop spans 14 amino acids. V was trimmed by 4 bases and J by 2 bases, leaving 13 bases between them. The CDR3 reads CASSTPGTPYEQYF. The CDR3 region has the DNA TGTGCCAGCAGCACACCCGGGACTCCCTACGAGCAGTACTTC.